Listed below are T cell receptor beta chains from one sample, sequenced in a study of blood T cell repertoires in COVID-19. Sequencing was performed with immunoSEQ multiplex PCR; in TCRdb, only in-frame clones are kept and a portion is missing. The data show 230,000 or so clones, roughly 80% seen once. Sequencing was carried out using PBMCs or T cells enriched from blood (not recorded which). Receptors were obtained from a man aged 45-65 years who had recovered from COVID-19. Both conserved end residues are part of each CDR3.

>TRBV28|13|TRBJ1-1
CASTQVPNTEAFF
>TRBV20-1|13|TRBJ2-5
CSASSPGKETQYF
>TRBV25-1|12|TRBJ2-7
CASRGGQEQQYF
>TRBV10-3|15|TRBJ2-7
CAISDPGLVAYEQYF
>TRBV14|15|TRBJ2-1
CASSQDPAGKNEQFF
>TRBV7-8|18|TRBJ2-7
CASSPLGSGRPSSYEQYF
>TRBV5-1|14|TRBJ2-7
CASSFGPGANEQYF
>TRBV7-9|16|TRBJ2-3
CASSLGTGGPTDTQYF
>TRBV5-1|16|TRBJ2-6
CASSSSGAVGANVLTF
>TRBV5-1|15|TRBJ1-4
CASSLGRPTNEKLFF
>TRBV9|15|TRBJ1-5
CASSVQGDPNQPQHF
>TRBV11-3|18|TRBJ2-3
CASTTRAFGTTSTDTQYF
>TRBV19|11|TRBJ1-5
CASGSNQPQHF
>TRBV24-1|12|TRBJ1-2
CATSDFNTGYTF
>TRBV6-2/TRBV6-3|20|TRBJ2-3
CASSYRTGNVGRLDTDTQYF
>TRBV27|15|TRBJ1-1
CASNPLRGRDTEAFF
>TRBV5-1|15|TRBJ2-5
CASSPTGRGQETQYF
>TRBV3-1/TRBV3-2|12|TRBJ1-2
CASSGRGRGYTF
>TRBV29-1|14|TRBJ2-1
CSVGLAGGRNEQFF
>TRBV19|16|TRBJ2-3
CASSMIAGYQADTQYF
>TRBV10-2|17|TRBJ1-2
CASSPLSSPGVGYGYTF
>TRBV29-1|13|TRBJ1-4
CSAARGAGEKLFF
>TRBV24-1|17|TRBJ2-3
CATSGTRTGISTDTQYF
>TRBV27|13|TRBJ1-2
CASTPSGGYGYTF
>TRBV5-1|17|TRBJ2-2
CASSPDRGLSGTGELFF
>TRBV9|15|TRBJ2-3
CASSVRRDYTDTQYF
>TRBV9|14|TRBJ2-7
CASSRVAETYEQYF
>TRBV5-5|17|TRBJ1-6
CASSSIRTGLYNSPLHF
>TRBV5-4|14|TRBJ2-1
CASSPGGVNNEQFF
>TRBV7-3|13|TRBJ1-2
CASSTTGYYGYTF
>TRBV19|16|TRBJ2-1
CASSTQGTPTYNEQFF
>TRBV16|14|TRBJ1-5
CASSQFQGAEPQHF
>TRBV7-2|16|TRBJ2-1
CASILGQFGGYNEQFF
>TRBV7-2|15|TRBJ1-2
CASSLGIGTGYGYTF
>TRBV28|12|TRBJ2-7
CASGSRRGEQYF
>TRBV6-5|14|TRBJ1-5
CASSYRQGHQPQHF
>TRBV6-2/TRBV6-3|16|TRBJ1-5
CASSRPDRGLYQPQHF
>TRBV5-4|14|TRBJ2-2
CASRPLGGTGELFF
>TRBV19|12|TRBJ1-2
CASRSSRELYTF
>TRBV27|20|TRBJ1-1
CASSSTGGRGRLLGHTEAFF
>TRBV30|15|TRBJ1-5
CAARGSGRSGQPQHF
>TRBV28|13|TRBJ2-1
CASERASYNEQFF
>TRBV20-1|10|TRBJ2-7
CSVSRNEQYF
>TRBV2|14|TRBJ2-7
CARGKGTGSYEQYF
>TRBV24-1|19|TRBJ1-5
CATSDPRTGYPYSNQPQHF
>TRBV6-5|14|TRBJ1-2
CASKELGDFYGYTF
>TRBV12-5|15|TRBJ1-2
CASGSTSEADYGYTF
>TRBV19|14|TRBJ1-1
CASSTRGPNTEAFF
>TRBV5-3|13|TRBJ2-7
CARSEAFTPGTYF
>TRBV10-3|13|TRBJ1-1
CAISALLNTEAFF
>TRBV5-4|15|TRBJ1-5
CASSQNPYSNQPQHF
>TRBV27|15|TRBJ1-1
CASSPTGVGNTEAFF
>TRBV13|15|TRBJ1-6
CASSLPGQRNSPLHF
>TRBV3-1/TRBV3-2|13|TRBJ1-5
CASSQDSNQPQHF
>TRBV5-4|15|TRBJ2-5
CASNTGGGLWETQYF